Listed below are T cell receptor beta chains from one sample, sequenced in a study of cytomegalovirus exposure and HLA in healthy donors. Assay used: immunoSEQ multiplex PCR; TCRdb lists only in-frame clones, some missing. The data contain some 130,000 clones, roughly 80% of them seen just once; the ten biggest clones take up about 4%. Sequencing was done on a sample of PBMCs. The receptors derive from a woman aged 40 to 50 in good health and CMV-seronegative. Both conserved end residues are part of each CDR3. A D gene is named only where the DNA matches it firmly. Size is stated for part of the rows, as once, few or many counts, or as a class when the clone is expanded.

CASTGTGLKNSPLHF	TGTGCCAGCACCGGGACAGGGCTTAAGAATTCACCCCTCCACTTT	.	TRBJ1-6	TRBD1	TRBV7-9
CASSLGLATGELFF	TGTGCCAGCAGCTTAGGACTAGCAACCGGGGAGCTGTTTTTT	.	TRBJ2-2	TRBD2	TRBV7-8
CASSLFGVQSSTDTQYF	TGCGCCAGCAGCTTGTTCGGGGTCCAGAGTAGCACAGATACGCAGTATTTT	.	TRBJ2-3	.	TRBV5-1
CASSQVTSGVIVGELFF	TGCGCCAGCAGCCAAGTAACTAGCGGGGTTATCGTGGGGGAGCTGTTTTTT	.	TRBJ2-2	TRBD2	TRBV4-1
CASRTGTGSSPLHF	TGTGCCAGTAGAACCGGGACAGGATCTTCACCCCTCCACTTT	.	TRBJ1-6	TRBD1	TRBV19
CASSLAVTGSDTQYF	TGTGCCAGCAGCTTAGCCGTAACAGGGTCAGATACGCAGTATTTT	.	TRBJ2-3	.	TRBV11-2
CASSLGQGVWGYTF	TGCGCCAGCAGCTTGGGACAGGGGGTATGGGGCTACACCTTC	once	TRBJ1-2	TRBD1	TRBV5-1
CSAGTGTNTEAFF	TGCAGCGCAGGGACAGGGACGAACACTGAAGCTTTCTTT	few	TRBJ1-1	TRBD1	TRBV29-1
CASSLVIPNTEAFF	TGTGCCAGCAGCCTAGTAATTCCGAACACTGAAGCTTTCTTT	.	TRBJ1-1	.	TRBV7-9
CASSPRGVGNTEAFF	TGTGCCAGCTCACCACGGGGAGTTGGGAACACTGAAGCTTTCTTT	.	TRBJ1-1	.	TRBV18
CASSPPTRHEDRENEKLFF	TGTGCCAGCTCACCACCAACCCGGCACGAGGACAGGGAAAATGAAAAACTGTTTTTT	.	TRBJ1-4	TRBD1	TRBV18
CASSLAADTVGNSPLHF	TGCGCCAGCAGCTTGGCTGCGGACACAGTCGGTAATTCACCCCTCCACTTT	once	TRBJ1-6	.	TRBV5-1
CASSLIAGAGTDTQYF	TGTGCCAGTAGTCTAATAGCGGGAGCCGGCACAGATACGCAGTATTTT	.	TRBJ2-3	TRBD2	TRBV19
CASSTNTGTGHNEQFF	TGTGCCAGCAGCACAAACACCGGGACAGGGCACAATGAGCAGTTCTTC	few	TRBJ2-1	TRBD1	TRBV28
CASSLGQGEIEQFF	TGTGCCAGCAGCTTAGGACAGGGAGAGATTGAGCAGTTCTTC	.	TRBJ2-1	TRBD1	TRBV11-2
CASSPKRLAGGNEQYF	TGTGCCAGCAGCCCTAAGCGACTAGCGGGAGGTAACGAGCAGTACTTC	.	TRBJ2-7	TRBD2	TRBV5-4
CASRRDTEASF	TGTGCCAGCAGGCGTGACACTGAAGCTTCCTTT	few	TRBJ1-1	.	TRBV28
CASSQEWGGSYGYTF	TGCGCCAGCAGCCAAGAATGGGGGGGCTCCTATGGCTACACCTTC	.	TRBJ1-2	.	TRBV4-1
CASGGPGQNNYGYTF	TGTGCCAGCGGGGGGCCGGGACAGAATAACTATGGCTACACCTTC	.	TRBJ1-2	TRBD1	TRBV6-5
CASSLRVGVGSGSEQFF	TGTGCCAGCAGCTTAAGGGTCGGGGTTGGTAGCGGGAGTGAGCAGTTCTTC	.	TRBJ2-1	TRBD2	TRBV7-3
CASSPEGPNTEAFF	TGTGCCAGCAGCCCCGAGGGTCCAAATACTGAAGCTTTCTTT	.	TRBJ1-1	.	TRBV7-6
CASNKGLAGGAGELFF	TGTGCCAGTAACAAGGGACTAGCGGGGGGCGCCGGGGAGCTGTTTTTT	.	TRBJ2-2	TRBD2	TRBV19
CSVEVQGEQFF	TGCAGCGTTGAAGTACAGGGGGAGCAGTTCTTC	.	TRBJ2-1	TRBD1	TRBV29-1
CASSREPGDTEAFF	TGCGCCAGCAGCCGGGAACCGGGGGACACTGAAGCTTTCTTT	few	TRBJ1-1	.	TRBV5-1
CASSPTGLAGGDTQYF	TGTGCCAGCAGTCCCACCGGACTAGCGGGGGGAGATACGCAGTATTTT	.	TRBJ2-3	TRBD2	TRBV2
CSVGGSPMRDNYGYTF	TGCAGCGTTGGTGGCTCACCTATGAGGGATAACTATGGCTACACCTTC	.	TRBJ1-2	.	TRBV29-1
CASSLTIPEGDEQYF	TGTGCCAGCAGTTTAACGATCCCGGAGGGCGACGAGCAGTACTTC	.	TRBJ2-7	.	TRBV28
CASSWENSPLHF	TGTGCCAGCAGTTGGGAGAATTCACCCCTCCACTTT	few	TRBJ1-6	.	TRBV6-6
CASSLRTGSGELFF	TGTGCCAGTAGTTTGCGGACAGGGTCCGGGGAGCTGTTTTTT	few	TRBJ2-2	TRBD1	TRBV19
CASSITGERQPQHF	TGTGCCAGTAGTATAACGGGAGAGCGACAGCCCCAGCATTTT	.	TRBJ1-5	.	TRBV19
CASSDEGAQYF	TGTGCCAGCAGCGATGAGGGGGCCCAGTACTTC	.	TRBJ2-5	.	TRBV5-4
CASSETRDRGYF	TGTGCCAGCAGTGAGACTAGGGACAGGGGATATTTT	many	TRBJ1-3	TRBD1	TRBV6-1
CAILDRAKNIQYF	TGTGCCATTCTAGACAGGGCCAAAAACATTCAGTACTTC	.	TRBJ2-4	.	TRBV6-5
CASSTPDRGLEKLFF	TGTGCCAGCAGTACCCCAGACAGGGGGCTCGAAAAACTGTTTTTT	.	TRBJ1-4	TRBD1	TRBV28
CASSLDQNYGYTF	TGTGCCAGCAGCTTAGATCAGAACTATGGCTACACCTTC	.	TRBJ1-2	.	TRBV7-8
CASSEGTANAYEQYF	TGTGCCAGCAGTGAAGGGACAGCGAACGCCTACGAGCAGTACTTC	.	TRBJ2-7	.	TRBV6-1
CASSLSGWLNTEAFF	TGCGCCAGCAGCTTGTCAGGGTGGCTGAACACTGAAGCTTTCTTT	.	TRBJ1-1	.	TRBV5-1